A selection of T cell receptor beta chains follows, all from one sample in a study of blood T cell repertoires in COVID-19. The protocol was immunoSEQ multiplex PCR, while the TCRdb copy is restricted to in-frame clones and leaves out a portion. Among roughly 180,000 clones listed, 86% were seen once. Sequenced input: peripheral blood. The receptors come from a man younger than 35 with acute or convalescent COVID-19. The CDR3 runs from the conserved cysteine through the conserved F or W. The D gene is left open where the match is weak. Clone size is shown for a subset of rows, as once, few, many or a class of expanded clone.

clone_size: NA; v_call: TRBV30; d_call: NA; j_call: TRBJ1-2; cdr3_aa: CAWQGTDYGYTF; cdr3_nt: TGTGCCTGGCAGGGGACCGACTATGGCTACACCTTC
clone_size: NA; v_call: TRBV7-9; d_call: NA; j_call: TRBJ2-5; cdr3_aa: CASSSWRARETQYF; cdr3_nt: TGTGCCAGCAGTTCTTGGAGGGCCCGGGAGACCCAGTACTTC
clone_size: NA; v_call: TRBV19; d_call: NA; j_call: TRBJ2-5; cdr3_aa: CASSDSETQYF; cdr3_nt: TGTGCCAGCAGCGACTCAGAGACCCAGTACTTC
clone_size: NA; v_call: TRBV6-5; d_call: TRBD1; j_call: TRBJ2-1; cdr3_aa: CATSTGGREQFF; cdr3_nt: TGTGCCACCTCCACAGGGGGCAGAGAGCAGTTCTTC
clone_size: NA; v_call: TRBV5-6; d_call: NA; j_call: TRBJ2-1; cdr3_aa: CASSLAVRFYEQFF; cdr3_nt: TGTGCCAGCAGCTTGGCGGTCAGGTTCTATGAGCAGTTCTTC
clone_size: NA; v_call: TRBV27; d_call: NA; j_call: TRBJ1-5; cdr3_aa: CASSSTDSNQPQHF; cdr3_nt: TGTGCCAGCAGTTCGACAGATAGCAATCAGCCCCAGCATTTT
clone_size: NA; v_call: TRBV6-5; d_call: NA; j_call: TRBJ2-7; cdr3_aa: CASSRVGTYEQYF; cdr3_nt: TGTGCCAGCAGTCGCGTGGGCACCTACGAGCAGTACTTC
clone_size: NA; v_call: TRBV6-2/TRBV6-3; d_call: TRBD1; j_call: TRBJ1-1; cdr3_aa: CASSRTGEMTEAFF; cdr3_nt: TGTGCCAGCAGTCGGACAGGGGAAATGACTGAAGCTTTCTTT
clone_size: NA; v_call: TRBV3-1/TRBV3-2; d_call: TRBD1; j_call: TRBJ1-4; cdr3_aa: CASSQKTGGNEKLFF; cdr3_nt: TGTGCCAGCAGCCAAAAGACAGGGGGGAATGAAAAACTGTTTTTT
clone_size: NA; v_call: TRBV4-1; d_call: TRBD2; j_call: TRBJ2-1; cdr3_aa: CASSQAGTRDNEQFF; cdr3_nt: TGCGCCAGCAGCCAAGCCGGGACTAGAGACAATGAGCAGTTCTTC
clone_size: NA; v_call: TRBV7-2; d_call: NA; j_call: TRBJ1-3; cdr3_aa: CASSPGFAGNTIYF; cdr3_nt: TGTGCCAGCAGCCCAGGGTTTGCGGGAAACACCATATATTTT
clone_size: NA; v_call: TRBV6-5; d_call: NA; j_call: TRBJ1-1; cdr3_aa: CASSRQENTEAFF; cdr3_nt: TGTGCCAGCAGTCGACAGGAGAACACTGAAGCTTTCTTT
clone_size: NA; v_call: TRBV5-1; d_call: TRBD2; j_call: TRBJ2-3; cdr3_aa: CASSSSTSPTDTQYF; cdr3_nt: TGCGCCAGCAGCTCATCGACTAGCCCCACAGATACGCAGTATTTT
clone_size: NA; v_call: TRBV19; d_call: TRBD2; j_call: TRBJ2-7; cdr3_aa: CASSMYAGGPYEQYF; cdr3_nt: TGTGCCAGTAGTATGTACGCGGGGGGGCCCTACGAGCAGTACTTC
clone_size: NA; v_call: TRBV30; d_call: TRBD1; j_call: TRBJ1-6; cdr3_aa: CAWGTGTGKSPLHF; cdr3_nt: TGTGCCTGGGGAACCGGGACAGGGAAATCACCCCTCCACTTT
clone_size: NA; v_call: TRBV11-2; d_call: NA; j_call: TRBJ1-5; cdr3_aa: CASSQGSGPNQPQHF; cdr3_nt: TGTGCCAGCAGCCAGGGGTCCGGACCAAATCAGCCCCAGCATTTT
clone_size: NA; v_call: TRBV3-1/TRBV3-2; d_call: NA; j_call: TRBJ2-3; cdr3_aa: CASSQGPGGEGTDTQYF; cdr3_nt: TGTGCCAGCAGCCAAGGCCCTGGCGGGGAGGGCACAGATACGCAGTATTTT
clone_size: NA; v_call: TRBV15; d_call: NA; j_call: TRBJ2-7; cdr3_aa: CATSRGGRDEQYF; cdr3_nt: TGTGCCACCAGCAGAGGGGGCAGGGACGAGCAGTACTTC
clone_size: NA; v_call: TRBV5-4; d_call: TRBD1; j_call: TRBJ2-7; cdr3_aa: CASRSTGTGVAYEQYF; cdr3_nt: TGTGCCAGCAGGTCGACCGGGACAGGTGTAGCCTACGAGCAGTACTTC
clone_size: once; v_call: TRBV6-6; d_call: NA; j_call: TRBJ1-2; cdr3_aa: CASSYSMPGVGYTF; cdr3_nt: TGTGCCAGCAGTTACTCGATGCCAGGGGTTGGCTACACCTTC
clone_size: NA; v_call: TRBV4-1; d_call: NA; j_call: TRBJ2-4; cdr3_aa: CASSQDRQLAKNIQYF; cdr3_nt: TGCGCCAGCAGCCAAGATCGTCAGTTAGCCAAAAACATTCAGTACTTC
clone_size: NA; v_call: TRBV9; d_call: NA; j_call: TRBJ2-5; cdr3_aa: CASSAMGHPQETQYF; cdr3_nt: TGTGCCAGCAGCGCCATGGGACACCCACAAGAGACCCAGTACTTC
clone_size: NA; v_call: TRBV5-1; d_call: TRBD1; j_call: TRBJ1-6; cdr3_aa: CASRRDRANSPLHF; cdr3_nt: TGCGCCAGCAGGAGGGACAGGGCTAACTCACCCCTCCACTTT
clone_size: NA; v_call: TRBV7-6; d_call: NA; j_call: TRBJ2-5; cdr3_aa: CASSPSTTSPETQYF; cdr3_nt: TGTGCCAGCAGCCCAAGTACCACTAGCCCAGAGACCCAGTACTTC
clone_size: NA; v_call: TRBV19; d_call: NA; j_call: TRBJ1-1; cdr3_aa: CASKEGNTEAFF; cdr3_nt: TGTGCCAGTAAAGAGGGGAACACTGAAGCTTTCTTT
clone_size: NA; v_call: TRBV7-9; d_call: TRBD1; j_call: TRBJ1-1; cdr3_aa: CASSDWDRQNTEAFF; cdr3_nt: TGTGCCAGCAGCGATTGGGACAGACAAAACACTGAAGCTTTCTTT
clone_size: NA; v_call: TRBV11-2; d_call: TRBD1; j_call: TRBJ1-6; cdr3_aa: CASSLGRQGFSSLHF; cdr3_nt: TGTGCCAGCAGCTTAGGGAGACAGGGGTTCTCGTCCCTCCACTTT
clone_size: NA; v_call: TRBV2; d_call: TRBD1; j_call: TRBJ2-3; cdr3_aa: CASSRQGASDTQYF; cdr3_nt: TGTGCCAGCTCCCGACAGGGGGCATCAGATACGCAGTATTTT
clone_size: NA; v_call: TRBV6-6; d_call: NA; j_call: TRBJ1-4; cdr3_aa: CASSYSGGLREKLFF; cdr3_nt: TGTGCCAGCAGTTACTCGGGGGGGCTACGGGAAAAACTGTTTTTT
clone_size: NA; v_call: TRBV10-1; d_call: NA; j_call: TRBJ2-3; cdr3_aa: CASSDWQASSTDTQYF; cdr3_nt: TGCGCCAGCAGTGATTGGCAGGCGAGTAGCACAGATACGCAGTATTTT
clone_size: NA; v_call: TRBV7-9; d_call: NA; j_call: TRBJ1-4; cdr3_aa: CASSSDRNDGEKLFF; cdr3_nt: TGTGCCAGCAGCTCGGACAGAAACGACGGTGAAAAACTGTTTTTT
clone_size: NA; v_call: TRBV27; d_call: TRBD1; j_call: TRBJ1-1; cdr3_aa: CASFNRGRTEAFF; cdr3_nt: TGTGCCAGCTTTAACAGGGGGCGGACTGAAGCTTTCTTT
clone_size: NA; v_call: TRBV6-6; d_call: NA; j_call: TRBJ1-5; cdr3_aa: CASSYSIGRGYQPQHF; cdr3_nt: TGTGCCAGCAGTTACTCGATAGGTAGGGGTTATCAGCCCCAGCATTTT
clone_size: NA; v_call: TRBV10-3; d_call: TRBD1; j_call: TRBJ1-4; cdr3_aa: CAISSGTGAEKLFF; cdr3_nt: TGTGCCATCAGCTCCGGGACAGGGGCTGAAAAACTGTTTTTT
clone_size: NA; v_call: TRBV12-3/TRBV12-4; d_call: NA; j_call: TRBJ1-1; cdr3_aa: CASSLSGNTEAFF; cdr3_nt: TGTGCCAGCAGTCTGTCAGGGAACACTGAAGCTTTCTTT
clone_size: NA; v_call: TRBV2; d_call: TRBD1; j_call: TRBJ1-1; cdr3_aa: CASGGQGDTEAFF; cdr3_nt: TGTGCCAGCGGAGGACAGGGGGACACTGAAGCTTTCTTT
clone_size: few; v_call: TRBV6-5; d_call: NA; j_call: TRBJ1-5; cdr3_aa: CASRPTGNQPQHF; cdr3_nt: TGTGCCAGCAGACCGACAGGCAATCAGCCCCAGCATTTT
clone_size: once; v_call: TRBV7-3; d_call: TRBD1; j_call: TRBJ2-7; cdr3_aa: CASSSDRAGEQYF; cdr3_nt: TGTGCCAGCAGCTCGGACAGGGCCGGCGAGCAGTACTTC
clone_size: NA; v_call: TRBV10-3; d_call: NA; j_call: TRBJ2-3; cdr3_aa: CAILTPATDTQYF; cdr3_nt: TGTGCCATCTTAACTCCTGCTACAGATACGCAGTATTTT
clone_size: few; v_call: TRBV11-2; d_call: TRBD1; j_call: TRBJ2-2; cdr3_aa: CASSPDRVIGGELFF; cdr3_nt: TGTGCCAGCAGCCCGGACAGGGTAATTGGCGGGGAGCTGTTTTTT
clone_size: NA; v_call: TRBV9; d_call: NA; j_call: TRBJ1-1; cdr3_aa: CASSPRTVMNTEAFF; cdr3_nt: TGTGCCAGCAGCCCACGGACAGTTATGAACACTGAAGCTTTCTTT
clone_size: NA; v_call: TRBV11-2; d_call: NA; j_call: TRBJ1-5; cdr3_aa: CASSLGSGSQPQHF; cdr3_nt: TGTGCCAGCAGCTTAGGGTCTGGCTCCCAGCCCCAGCATTTT
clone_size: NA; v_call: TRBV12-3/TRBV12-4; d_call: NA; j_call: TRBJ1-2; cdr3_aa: CASRNSRDGYTF; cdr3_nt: TGTGCCAGCAGAAATTCCAGGGATGGCTACACCTTC
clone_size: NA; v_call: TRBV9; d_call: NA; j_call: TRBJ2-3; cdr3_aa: CASSVGMTDTQYF; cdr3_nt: TGTGCCAGCAGCGTAGGTATGACAGATACGCAGTATTTT
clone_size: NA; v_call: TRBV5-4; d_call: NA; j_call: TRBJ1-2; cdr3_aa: CASSLAEEEYYGYTF; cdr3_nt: TGTGCCAGCAGCTTGGCCGAGGAAGAGTACTATGGCTACACCTTC
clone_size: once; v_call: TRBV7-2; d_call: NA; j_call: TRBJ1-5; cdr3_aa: CASSLQFDQPQHF; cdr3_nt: TGTGCCAGCAGCTTACAGTTTGATCAGCCCCAGCATTTT
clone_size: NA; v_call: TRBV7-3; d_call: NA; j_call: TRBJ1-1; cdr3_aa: CASSPAMNTEAFF; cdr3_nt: TGTGCCAGCAGCCCCGCTATGAACACTGAAGCTTTCTTT